This T cell receptor (beta chain) comes out of a study of cytomegalovirus exposure and HLA in healthy donors. Whole-study findings and limits: For most TCR sequences rarity was the rule, although some public TCRs occurred in many donors. The study put 150 to 200 TCR beta chains on its list as cytomegalovirus-associated.

In regard to this clone: The antigen is unknown.

The table came from immunoSEQ multiplex PCR; TCRdb's copy has only in-frame clones and leaves some out. The repertoire holds roughly 230,000 clones, with around 90% as singletons. The V segment lost 5 bases and the J segment 6 bases; nucleotides outside the gene matches: 9. CDR1 and CDR2 (germline): SEHNR, FQNEAQ (reference sequence). This CDR3 has 15 amino acids. The rearrangement uses TRBV7-9 and TRBJ2-3; 9 bases align to TRBD1. The sequence came from a young woman in good health and CMV-seronegative. Input material: PBMCs. The DNA of the CDR3 is TGTGCCAGCAGCCCCGGACAGGGGAGTTGGGATACGCAGTATTTT. It yields the protein CASSPGQGSWDTQYF.